This record covers a single T cell receptor (beta chain). What antigen it recognizes has not been identified. Base qualities are not provided; no much larger clone lies one nucleotide away. The sample has other DNA sequences that encode this CDR3 too. Using the deep immunoSEQ assay, multiplex PCR amplified TCR CDR3 regions from genomic DNA. Genomic DNA extracted from each cell subset was distributed evenly over all wells of several immunoSEQ 96-well plates, and each plate served as one replicate. For sorted subsets, around 0.2 ug genomic DNA, equal to 30,000 or so T cell genomes, was loaded into each replicate PCR. Purified libraries were measured with a Qubit 3.0 fluorometer, size-checked on a Bioanalyzer 2100, and measured again with the KAPA Library Quantification kit. Every immunoSEQ 96-well plate was sequenced on a separate single-read 150-cycle Illumina NextSeq 550 flow cell. In the authors' own workflow: The immunoSEQ output contained only junctional sequences without quality scores, so filtering could not match that applied to full-length reads. To assign V/J genes and CDR3, sequences were annotated using PyIR, a Python wrapper for IgBLAST v1.9, with IMGT germline references. Reads were filtered out if the reads had weak V/J assignments (E-value above 1e-6), no CDR3, stop codons, out-of-frame junctions, or ambiguous translated residues. V3J clonotypes were defined by identical inferred V gene, J gene, and CDR3 amino acid sequence. Percentage overlap between repertoires was calculated by dividing the number of shared unique clonotypes by the size of the smaller repertoire. Richness of each repertoire was evaluated using RTK rarefaction, the Chao1 estimator, and Recon v2.1 estimates of unobserved clonotypes. For all TCRbeta clonotypes obtained by the gDNA method from several donors, generation probabilities were computed with OLGA. The table was pulled from immuneACCESS by TCRdb, which kept in-frame rearrangements only. Such tables lose some clones; where checked, under half of the loss comes from unresolved V genes, and the rest has no known cause. The V and J calls and clone size come from that table; D and trimming were worked out from the DNA. This sample gives about 2 million clones in total; 85% to 95% of them show up just once. The top ten constitute approximately 1.2% of the sample.

The sample originates from a study of shared clonotypes between healthy human individuals (dated by TCRdb to the early 2020s). With regard to the full study: The cohort included a few men and two women between 18 and 49 years of age. Different laboratories and diverse techniques were used to prepare libraries and sequence TCR repertoires, to increase sequencing depth and limit assay-specific biases. The study deeply sequenced blood TCR repertoires of about 5 healthy adults to estimate repertoire size and the extent of clonotype sharing between individuals. Per donor, leukapheresis produced somewhere between about 0.94 and 8.9 billion PBMCs. For each donor, three plates each were used for CD4 naive and CD4 memory, two plates were used for CD8 naive, and one plate was used for CD8 memory.

The germline V gene (reference sequence) gives CDR1 as WNHNN and CDR2 as SYGVQD. The CDR3 contains 14 residues, cysteine and phenylalanine counted. The entry retains the CDR3 DNA only, 42 bases that are in frame from base 1. V is trimmed back by 0 bases and J by 5 bases, and the junction contains 0 bases that no gene match accounts for. The paper as a whole reports these results and caveats: Roughly 5.2% of naive CD4, 3.5% of naive CD8, around 2.3% of memory CD4, and 0.35% to 0.4% of memory CD8 clonotypes were shared across several donors. Pairwise subsampling indicated that sequencing depth was expected to affect the degree of clonotype sharing among donors. Compared with non-shared clonotypes, clonotypes shared by all four sorted-subset donors had higher generation probabilities. Rarefaction of sorted-subset datasets indicated incomplete sequencing despite the large sequencing depth. The genetic and exposure-history diversity represented was limited by the small number of donors. Sampling was restricted to blood, and TCR repertoires in tissues likely differ from the TCR repertoires found in blood. Estimated clonotype richness was generally larger for naive than for memory subsets.

CD8 naive samples consisted of CD45RO-negative cells that were positively selected for CCR7, yielding a CD45RA+CCR7+ population without TemRA cells. Donors were healthy HIV-negative adults with no recently reported acute infections or vaccinations. Every donor was a Caucasian adult living in Nashville, Tennessee, USA. Blood was obtained by leukapheresis, after which PBMCs were separated by Ficoll-Histopaque density gradient centrifugation and cryopreserved in liquid nitrogen vapor phase. Analytical flow cytometry was used to check the purity and quantity of every magnetically sorted T cell population. Genomic DNA was isolated from every sorted fraction and measured by UV absorbance on a Nanodrop 2000c.

This TCR derives from a man aged 18 to 29 in good health. The sequencing sample was made of naive CD8+ T cells sorted from blood. The cell subset or site label, as the study defines it: CD45RA+CCR7+. Recombination linked TRBV10-1 to TRBJ2-2; TRBD2 aligns with 7 central bases. The nucleotide sequence reads as follows: TGCGCCAGCAGTGAGTCCGGGGGGACCGGGGAGCTGTTTTTT. Its product reads: CASSESGGTGELFF.